A single sample gave rise to the 17 T cell receptor beta chains below, sequenced in a study of Graves' ophthalmopathy and Graves' hyperthyroidism (dated by TCRdb to between 2017 and 2018). Sequencing was carried out with an Illumina HiSeq 2000. TCR beta CDR3 regions were amplified from RNA transcripts for repertoire sequencing. The first round of RT-PCR was done with HTBI primers and the Qiagen OneStep RT-PCR kit, and was followed by a second round of multiplex PCR, then size selection and purification. In TCRdb, the public reads were trimmed at Q25 with fastp and aligned with MiXCR, with productive beta chains retained. Every CDR3 protein is listed once, alongside the most common genes and DNA of its rows. A total of approximately 460,000 distinct CDR3 sequences appear in this sample, 13% to 15% of them only once. Roughly 10% of the sample is taken by the ten largest. The sequencing input was blood. These receptors were collected from a woman aged 30 to 39 with Graves' ophthalmopathy. Donor details come from another sample of the same person, matched by shared clones.

This clonotype was counted between two and nine times. The chain is built from TRBV30 and TRBJ1-2, with D perhaps TRBD1 (6 bases). CDR1 and CDR2 from the germline V gene are GTSNPN and SVGIG (reference sequence). CDR3 length equals 13 residues. Trimming left V 1 base short and J 8 bases short, with 14 bases between. The CDR3: CAWSGKQGGGYTF. In DNA, the CDR3 is TGTGCCTGGAGTGGAAAACAGGGTGGCGGCTACACCTTC. Full variable domain (outside the CDR3, taken from reference TRBV30 and TRBJ1-2): SQTIHQWPATLVQPVGSPLSLECTVEGTSNPNLYWYRQAAGRGLQLLFYSVGIGQISSEVPQNLSASRPQDRQFILSSKKLLLSDSGFYLCAWSGKQGGGYTFGSGTRLTVV.

V is TRBV4-1 and J is TRBJ1-6; D remains ambiguous. Trimming cost V 2 bases and J 9 bases, with 14 bases left between them. The CDR3 sequence is 15 residues long. CDR1 and CDR2 from the germline V gene are MGHRA and YSYEKL. CDR3 sequence reads: CASSQSISAGSPLHF. The CDR3 DNA is TGCGCCAGCAGCCAATCGATTTCGGCCGGTTCACCCCTCCACTTT.

Regarding this clonotype: A much larger clonotype is one base distant, so this may be a read error. The chain links TRBV6-1 to TRBJ2-7; tentative D call: TRBD1 (5 bases). This CDR3 has 15 amino acids. V lost 5 bases to trimming and J lost 3 bases, with 17 bases between them. CDR1 and CDR2 (germline): MNHNS, SASEGT. CDR3 coding DNA: TGTGCCAGCAGTCGAACCAGACAGAGGAACTACGAGCAGTACTTC. This gives the protein CASSRTRQRNYEQYF.

For this clonotype: Relative to the germline gene, one junction end is altered; a read error may explain this. The chain carries TRBV28 and TRBJ1-2; 7 bases agree with TRBD1. Germline CDR1 and CDR2: MDHEN and SYDVKM. There are 15 residues in the CDR3. The CDR3 loop is CASKETGSKYYGYTF. The CDR3 DNA sequence: TGTGCCAGCAAAGAGACAGGGAGTAAATACTATGGTTACACCTTC.

This clonotype was found a few times. The chain combines TRBV3-1 with TRBJ2-2; TRBD2 agrees at 7 bases. The length of the CDR3 is 15 residues. J was trimmed by 4 bases and V by 0 bases; bases with no gene match: 2. CDR1 is LGHDT, CDR2 YNNKEL, per germline (reference sequence). CDR3 region: CASSQEAGITGELFF. CDR3 coding DNA: TGTGCCAGCAGCCAAGAAGCGGGAATCACCGGGGAGCTGTTTTTT.

In its sample, this clonotype was seen many times. This chain uses TRBV20-1 with TRBJ1-6; TRBD1 might be the D (5 bases). Trimming removed 5 bases from V and 10 bases from J, with 15 bases in between. Germline assignment: CDR1 DFQATT and CDR2 SNEGSKA (reference sequence). The CDR3 covers 13 residues. The CDR3 DNA reads as TGCAGTGCTCCTAAAGGCCAGGGATCACCCCTCCACTTT. Its protein product is CSAPKGQGSPLHF.

This clonotype was counted many times. The chain is built from TRBV27 and TRBJ2-4; perhaps TRBD1 as D (6 bases). Germline lookup yields CDR1 MNHEY and CDR2 SMNVEV (reference sequence). The V and J ends lost 2 bases and 5 bases respectively, with 13 bases between them. The CDR3 sequence is 15 residues long. CDR3 sequence (DNA): TGTGCCAGCAGTTTAGGTTGGGGGCGGCAAAACATTCAGTACTTC. It specifies CASSLGWGRQNIQYF.

As to this clonotype: This sequence may be a read error, since a much larger clone differs from it by one base. For the CDR3, the DNA is TGTGCCAGCAGTACCCAGGAGCCTCAGCCCCAGCATTTT. The encoded protein is CASSTQEPQPQHF. The V call is TRBV28, the J call TRBJ1-5; no clear D. This CDR3 comprises 13 residues. Germline V lookup: CDR1 MDHEN, CDR2 SYDVKM. Trimming shortened V by 5 bases and J by 6 bases, and 11 bases separated the two germline ends. Filled out from reference TRBV28 and TRBJ1-5, the complete variable domain reads DVKVTQSSRYLVKRTGEKVFLECVQDMDHENMFWYRQDPGLGLRLIYFSYDVKMKEKGDIPEGYSVSREKKERFSLILESASTNQTSMYLCASSTQEPQPQHFGDGTRLSIL.

This clonotype was seen repeatedly, ten times or more. J is TRBJ1-1 and V is TRBV20-1; unclear D gene. This CDR3 has 12 residues. Germline V gives CDR1 DFQATT, CDR2 SNEGSKA (reference sequence). The V end was cut by 1 base, the J end by 8 bases, with 11 bases between. Here the CDR3 reads CSARAYRAEAFF. DNA for the CDR3: TGCAGTGCTAGAGCATATAGGGCGGAAGCTTTCTTT.

The table lists this clonotype with many counts. V and J are TRBV12-3 or TRBV12-4 and TRBJ2-7; 7 nucleotides match TRBD1. This CDR3 is built from 14 residues. V gave up 1 base and J gave up 0 bases; unmatched junction bases: 0. CDR3: CASSLGQGSYEQYF. CDR3 nucleotide sequence: TGTGCCAGCAGTTTAGGACAGGGCTCCTACGAGCAGTACTTC.

This clonotype was seen at least ten times. This rearrangement joins TRBV6-1 to TRBJ1-2; 10 nucleotides align to TRBD1. The CDR3 contains 15 residues. The trim removed 6 bases at V and 2 bases at J, leaving 6 bases unmatched. Germline values: CDR1 MNHNS, CDR2 SASEGT. The CDR3 sequence is CASSSGTGVNYGYTF. CDR3 nucleotides: TGTGCCAGCAGCTCCGGGACAGGGGTAAACTATGGCTACACCTTC.

The chain employs TRBV12-3 or TRBV12-4 and TRBJ2-5; TRBD2 aligns across 12 bases. The V gene end was trimmed by 5 bases and the J gene end by 5 bases; junction bases not matched to a gene: 3. The CDR3 contains 14 residues. CDR3 nucleotide sequence: TGTGCCAGCAGTAAGACTAGCGGGGGCGAGACCCAGTACTTC. Translated: CASSKTSGGETQYF.

This clonotype was recorded many times. The V call is TRBV20-1, the J call TRBJ1-1, with no clear D. The CDR3 runs 11 residues. The germline gives CDR1 DFQATT, CDR2 SNEGSKA (reference sequence). Trimming left V 6 bases short and J 1 base short, with 6 bases between. The CDR3 sequence: CSAMGNTEAFF. As DNA, the CDR3 is TGCAGTGCGATGGGGAACACTGAAGCTTTCTTT.

Ten or more counts support this clonotype. This chain links TRBV29-1 with TRBJ2-5; 13 nucleotides match TRBD2. V lost 7 bases and J lost 1; bases outside the gene matches: 9. The CDR3 is 16 amino acids. Germline assignment: CDR1 SQVTM and CDR2 ANQGSEA. The CDR3 DNA sequence: TGCAGCGCCCCAGGGACTAGCGGGGCTCTCCAAGAGACCCAGTACTTC. It is translated as CSAPGTSGALQETQYF.

This clonotype has more than one count but fewer than ten. The chain employs TRBV5-1 and TRBJ2-5; D might be TRBD2 (6 bases). CDR3 length: 13 residues. V lost 4 bases, J lost 10 bases, and 17 bases lay in between. CDR1 and CDR2 (germline): SGHRS, YFSETQ. This chain's CDR3 is CASSLQIAEGQYF. CDR3 nucleotide sequence: TGCGCCAGCAGCCTACAGATCGCGGAGGGCCAGTACTTC.

This clonotype was seen many times. Here the CDR3 DNA reads TGTGCCAGCAGTCCCAGGGGCCCGTACGTAGGGCAGCCCCAGCATTTT. Its translation: CASSPRGPYVGQPQHF. V gene TRBV27 combines with J gene TRBJ1-5; D may be TRBD1 (6 bases). Germline CDR1 reads MNHEY; CDR2 reads SMNVEV (reference sequence). Deletions cut 5 bases from V and 7 bases from J, with 21 bases between. The CDR3 runs to 16 residues.

This chain uses TRBV2 with TRBJ1-2, with no clear D. V was cut by 6 bases and J by 7 bases, with 18 bases left in between. The CDR3 runs to 14 residues. Germline CDR1 and CDR2: SNHLY and FYNNEI. CDR3 amino acids: CASSPRQVEAGYTF. The CDR3, as DNA: TGTGCCAGCAGCCCCCGGCAGGTGGAGGCTGGCTACACCTTC.